Following are 30 T cell receptor beta chains from one sample sequenced in a study of cytomegalovirus exposure and HLA in healthy donors. PCR primers comprised 60 Vbeta and 13 Jbeta primers. This table comes from immunoSEQ multiplex PCR, and its TCRdb copy is limited to in-frame clones, with some not included. The sample comprises 100,000 to 140,000 clones, about 84% of which are singletons, and 2% to 2.5% rests with the top ten. Sequenced sample: PBMCs. These receptors all stem from a man aged 25-45 years in good health and CMV-seronegative.

The chain recombines TRBV4-1 with TRBJ2-7, with 14 positions matching TRBD2. Germline CDR1 and CDR2: MGHRA and YSYEKL. The V and J ends lost 4 bases and 5 bases, in that order; junction bases with no gene match: 4. This CDR3 has 15 residues. CDR3 nucleotide sequence: TGCGCCAGCAGCCGCCAGGGACTAGCGGGAGACGAGCAGTACTTC. It yields the protein CASSRQGLAGDEQYF.

The chain joins TRBV10-2 to TRBJ1-5; D gene uncertain. Germline CDR1 and CDR2: WSHSY and SAAADI. Trimming pared 6 bases from V and 7 bases from J, leaving 10 bases between. CDR3 size: 12 residues. The CDR3 DNA reads TGCGCCAGCAGAGGACGGGGACAGCCCCAGCATTTT. Translating gives CASRGRGQPQHF.

The chain combines TRBV5-1 with TRBJ1-2, with 7 bases identical to TRBD1. The CDR3 is made up of 14 amino acids. Per germline, CDR1 SGHRS and CDR2 YFSETQ. J lost 5 bases, V lost 8 bases, and 12 bases had no gene match. CDR3 sequence (DNA): TGCGCCAGTCGGGTTTTACAGGGGCTTTATGGCTACACCTTC. Protein sequence: CASRVLQGLYGYTF.

The J gene is TRBJ1-6, the V gene TRBV30; no clear D. Germline V gene lookup returns CDR1 GTSNPN and CDR2 SVGIG (reference sequence). V gave up 1 base and J gave up 5 bases, with 9 bases separating them. CDR3 length: 14 amino acids. CDR3 sequence reads: CAWSGAANNSPLHF. CDR3 sequence (DNA): TGTGCCTGGAGTGGGGCAGCAAATAATTCACCCCTCCACTTT.

The V and J genes are TRBV6-5 and TRBJ2-1; TRBD1 matches 7 bases. The CDR3 runs 14 residues. After removal of 4 bases from V and 6 bases from J, the junction contained 6 bases not matched to a gene. The germline CDR1 and CDR2 sequences are MNHEY and SVGAGI. The CDR3 reads CASSLGQLLNEQFF. For the CDR3, the DNA is TGTGCCAGCAGTTTGGGACAGCTCCTCAATGAGCAGTTCTTC.

This clone appeared a single time. The chain carries TRBV10-2 and TRBJ1-1, with TRBD1 matching over 12 bases. The ends lost 6 bases at V and 8 bases at J; junction bases unmatched: 4. The germline CDR1 and CDR2 sequences are WSHSY and SAAADI. The CDR3 consists of 13 residues. CDR3 amino acids: CASREGTGGEAFF. In nucleotides, the CDR3 is TGCGCCAGCAGGGAAGGGACAGGGGGCGAAGCTTTCTTT.

The chain employs TRBV7-6 and TRBJ2-1; 9 bases agree with TRBD1. The CDR3 loop spans 16 amino acids. With V trimmed by 6 bases and J by 7 bases, 13 bases remained unmatched. Germline values: CDR1 SGHVS, CDR2 FNYEAQ. The CDR3 nucleotides are TGTGCCAGCAGTTCCTCTCGGGACAGGGTGTTGAATGAGCAGTTCTTC. Amino acid sequence: CASSSSRDRVLNEQFF.

This clone turned up a few times. The chain carries TRBV29-1 and TRBJ1-1; the D is unclear. CDR1 SQVTM and CDR2 ANQGSEA come from the germline V gene. V was trimmed by 5 bases and J by 4 bases, leaving 11 bases between them. The CDR3 is 12 amino acids. The CDR3 DNA is TGCAGCGTTATCCCCCAGGCCACTGAAGCTTTCTTT. Its translation: CSVIPQATEAFF.

The rearrangement links TRBV25-1 to TRBJ2-5; D might be TRBD2 (6 bases). The CDR3 runs to 12 residues. Trimming pared 10 bases from V and 5 bases from J, leaving 14 bases between. Germline values: CDR1 MGHDK, CDR2 SYGVNS. The CDR3 loop reads CATTGGPETQYF. As DNA, the CDR3 is TGTGCCACCACCGGGGGACCGGAGACCCAGTACTTC. The variable domain in full, completed from reference TRBV25-1 and TRBJ2-5, reads EADIYQTPRYLVIGTGKKITLECSQTMGHDKMYWYQQDPGMELHLIHYSYGVNSTEKGDLSSESTVSRIRTEHFPLTLESARPSHTSQYLCATTGGPETQYFGPGTRLLVL.

This chain joins TRBV7-6 and TRBJ2-5, with 12 bases matching TRBD2. This CDR3 has 16 residues. With V trimmed by 5 bases and J by 4 bases, 8 bases remained unmatched. Germline V gene data show CDR1 as SGHVS and CDR2 as FNYEAQ. The DNA of the CDR3 is TGTGCCAGCAGCACGACTAGCGGGAGACTGGGAGAGACCCAGTACTTC. Protein product: CASSTTSGRLGETQYF.

This clone was observed a handful of times. This sequence joins TRBV10-1 and TRBJ1-5; TRBD1 aligns across 7 bases. This CDR3 is built from 14 residues. Germline-derived CDR1 and CDR2 are WNHNN and SYGVQD (reference sequence). V was clipped by 3 bases and J by 6 bases; unmatched bases: 5. The CDR3: CASSDHRGSQPQHF. The CDR3 DNA reads as TGCGCCAGCAGTGATCACAGGGGCAGTCAGCCCCAGCATTTT.

This clone appeared once. The gene calls are TRBV30 and TRBJ1-6, with D unclear. Germline V CDR1 and CDR2: GTSNPN, SVGIG (reference sequence). This CDR3 is 15 amino acids long. V lost 1 base and J lost 4, with 11 bases in between. The CDR3 DNA is TGTGCCTGGAGTGCTGCAGGCCAGTATAATTCACCCCTCCACTTT. Amino acids: CAWSAAGQYNSPLHF. Full variable domain (rest looked up from reference TRBV30 and TRBJ1-6): SQTIHQWPATLVQPVGSPLSLECTVEGTSNPNLYWYRQAAGRGLQLLFYSVGIGQISSEVPQNLSASRPQDRQFILSSKKLLLSDSGFYLCAWSAAGQYNSPLHFGNGTRLTVT.

V and J are TRBV9 and TRBJ2-7; 11 bases align to TRBD2. The CDR3 consists of 17 residues. Unmatched junction bases numbered 9, after V lost 0 bases and J lost 4 bases. Germline CDR1 SGDLS, CDR2 YYNGEE. For the CDR3, the DNA is TGTGCCAGCAGCGTAGCCGGGACTAGCGGAGGTTCGTACGAGCAGTACTTC. It specifies CASSVAGTSGGSYEQYF.

The rearrangement uses TRBV5-1 and TRBJ1-6; 9 nucleotides match TRBD1. The CDR3 covers 17 residues. J was trimmed by 2 bases and V by 0 bases; bases with no gene match: 3. Germline CDR1 is SGHRS and CDR2 is YFSETQ. As DNA, the CDR3 is TGCGCCAGCAGCTTGGGGACAGGGGAAGCCTATAATTCACCCCTCCACTTT. It encodes CASSLGTGEAYNSPLHF.

The chain combines TRBV5-1 with TRBJ2-1; 12 bases fit TRBD2. CDR1 and CDR2 from the germline V gene are SGHRS and YFSETQ. Trimming cost V 1 base and J 7 bases; bases outside gene matches: 12. This CDR3 is 18 amino acids long. The CDR3 spells CASSLPPLTSGSGNEQFF. The CDR3, as DNA: TGCGCCAGCAGCTTGCCCCCTTTGACTAGCGGGAGCGGAAATGAGCAGTTCTTC. Full variable domain (missing parts from reference TRBV5-1 and TRBJ2-1): KAGVTQTPRYLIKTRGQQVTLSCSPISGHRSVSWYQQTPGQGLQFLFEYFSETQRNKGNFPGRFSGRQFSNSRSEMNVSTLELGDSALYLCASSLPPLTSGSGNEQFFGPGTRLTVL.

This clone was observed a few times. The chain employs TRBV6-5 and TRBJ2-7, with 11 bases identical to TRBD1. J lost 2 bases, V lost 4 bases, and 1 base had no gene match. Germline V gene lookup returns CDR1 MNHEY and CDR2 SVGAGI. The CDR3 covers 14 residues. As DNA, the CDR3 is TGTGCCAGCAGTTCGGGACAGGGGGCCTACGAGCAGTACTTC. This gives the protein CASSSGQGAYEQYF.

J is TRBJ2-3 and V is TRBV30; 15 bases are shared with TRBD2. The CDR3 extends over 19 amino acids. Germline values: CDR1 GTSNPN, CDR2 SVGIG (reference sequence). V gave up 2 bases and J gave up 3 bases; unmatched junction bases: 12. The CDR3 DNA is TGTGCCTGGAGTCCCACCCGGACTAGCGGGGGGGCCGGGACAGATACGCAGTATTTT. Translation: CAWSPTRTSGGAGTDTQYF.

This clone was seen a few times. The chain employs TRBV5-4 and TRBJ1-1; D not certain. The CDR3 loop spans 13 amino acids. Per the germline V gene, CDR1 is SGHNT and CDR2 is YYREEE (reference sequence). Trimming removed 5 bases from V and 0 bases from J, with 8 bases in between. This CDR3 reads CASRPDLNTEAFF. CDR3 in DNA: TGTGCCAGCAGACCTGACTTGAACACTGAAGCTTTCTTT.

The CDR3 coding sequence is TGCGCCAGCAGTGCCACGGAGGGGGCGTTAGAGACCCAGTACTTC. This sequence encodes CASSATEGALETQYF. The chain couples TRBV5-1 to TRBJ2-5; TRBD1 might be the D (7 bases). CDR3 size: 15 residues. V lost 5 bases and J lost 4, with 18 bases in between. Germline V gene lookup returns CDR1 SGHRS and CDR2 YFSETQ.

V and J are TRBV18 and TRBJ2-2, with D tentatively TRBD1 (5 bases). V shed 3 bases and J shed 1 base, with 9 bases lying between them. Germline lookup yields CDR1 KGHSH and CDR2 LQKENI. The CDR3 loop spans 15 amino acids. CDR3 residues: CASSPYGQNTGELFF. CDR3 DNA: TGTGCCAGCTCACCCTACGGACAGAACACCGGGGAGCTGTTTTTT.

V is TRBV27 and J is TRBJ1-1; D call uncertain. V was trimmed by 2 bases and J by 1 base, leaving 5 bases between them. Germline V lookup: CDR1 MNHEY, CDR2 SMNVEV (reference sequence). There are 13 residues in the CDR3. The CDR3 DNA follows: TGTGCCAGCAGTTTAGGCCAGAACACTGAAGCTTTCTTT. It yields the protein CASSLGQNTEAFF.

The chain combines TRBV7-9 with TRBJ1-2; possible D gene TRBD1, 6 bases. This CDR3 is built from 15 residues. V was clipped by 3 bases and J by 4 bases, with 15 bases between them. Germline V CDR1 and CDR2: SEHNR, FQNEAQ (reference sequence). The CDR3, as DNA: TGTGCCAGCAGCTTCCAGGACAGCCTGATCTATGGCTACACCTTC. Translated, it gives CASSFQDSLIYGYTF.

This clone was counted once. The CDR3 DNA reads as TGTGCCAGCAGCTTACTCGGGACTAGTGAGACCCAGTACTTC. Encoded protein: CASSLLGTSETQYF. The chain links TRBV7-2 to TRBJ2-5; 8 bases map to TRBD2. The germline V gene has CDR1 SGHTA and CDR2 FQGNSA. Losses at the gene ends were 2 bases for V and 5 bases for J; bases not matched to a gene: 4. This CDR3 contains 14 residues.

The gene calls are TRBV25-1 and TRBJ1-2, with D unclear. Trimming shortened V by 3 bases and J by 5 bases, and 7 bases separated the two germline ends. The CDR3 is 12 residues long. The V gene's germline CDR1 is MGHDK and CDR2 SYGVNS. CDR3 residues: CASSDPGYGYTF. The DNA for the CDR3 is TGTGCCAGCAGTGATCCGGGATATGGCTACACCTTC.

J is TRBJ2-7 and V is TRBV30; D unclear. With 3 bases removed from V and 2 bases from J, the gap between germline ends came to 14 bases. This CDR3 is 14 amino acids long. Per the germline V gene, CDR1 is GTSNPN and CDR2 is SVGIG (reference sequence). This CDR3 is CAWSPPWRPYEQYF. DNA for the CDR3: TGTGCCTGGAGCCCCCCGTGGAGACCCTACGAGCAGTACTTC.

The chain joins TRBV6-5 to TRBJ1-1; TRBD1 is a possible D gene (6 bases). The V and J ends lost 8 bases and 7 bases respectively, with 20 bases between them. The CDR3 consists of 14 residues. CDR1 and CDR2 (germline): MNHEY, SVGAGI. The CDR3 reads CASRNFRGGIEAFF. DNA of the CDR3: TGTGCCAGCCGAAATTTCAGGGGAGGGATTGAAGCTTTCTTT.

The chain joins TRBV15 to TRBJ2-7; 9 bases agree with TRBD2. CDR3 length: 15 residues. J gave up 7 bases and V 3 bases, and 10 bases lay outside the gene matches. Germline CDR1 is LNHNV and CDR2 is YYDKDF (reference sequence). The CDR3 bases are TGTGCCACCAGCAGTCCGTCAGCGGGAGGCCGGGAGCAGTACTTC. Translated: CATSSPSAGGREQYF.

This clone was detected only a few times. This rearrangement joins TRBV5-1 to TRBJ1-1; D may be TRBD1 (5 bases). The CDR3 sequence is 13 residues long. With 5 bases removed from V and 4 bases from J, the gap between germline ends came to 12 bases. Per germline, CDR1 SGHRS and CDR2 YFSETQ. The CDR3 DNA reads as TGCGCCAGCAGTCCGGGGGTGAGCACTGAAGCTTTCTTT. Amino acid sequence: CASSPGVSTEAFF.

The rearrangement links TRBV2 to TRBJ2-5; the D gene is possibly TRBD2 (6 bases). From germline, CDR1 is SNHLY and CDR2 FYNNEI. The germline V and J ends were trimmed by 6 bases and 5 bases, with 16 bases remaining between them. The CDR3 runs to 14 residues. CDR3 sequence: CASRHWDSGETQYF. CDR3 nucleotide sequence: TGTGCCAGCAGGCACTGGGACTCTGGGGAGACCCAGTACTTC. The entire variable domain, with the rest obtained from reference TRBV2 and TRBJ2-5, is as follows: EPEVTQTPSHQVTQMGQEVILRCVPISNHLYFYWYRQILGQKVEFLVSFYNNEISEKSEIFDDQFSVERPDGSNFTLKIRSTKLEDSAMYFCASRHWDSGETQYFGPGTRLLVL.

The chain recombines TRBV2 with TRBJ1-1; the D gene is possibly TRBD1 (5 bases). Germline V gene sequence: CDR1 SNHLY, CDR2 FYNNEI. The CDR3 runs to 13 residues. Trimming shortened V by 8 bases and J by 1 base, and 11 bases separated the two germline ends. The CDR3 loop reads CASRLRGNTEAFF. The CDR3 DNA reads as TGTGCCAGCCGCCTTAGGGGGAACACTGAAGCTTTCTTT. Full variable domain (remainder filled in from reference TRBV2 and TRBJ1-1): EPEVTQTPSHQVTQMGQEVILRCVPISNHLYFYWYRQILGQKVEFLVSFYNNEISEKSEIFDDQFSVERPDGSNFTLKIRSTKLEDSAMYFCASRLRGNTEAFFGQGTRLTVV.